The 15 T cell receptor beta chains below were found in one sample sequenced in a study of shared clonotypes between healthy human individuals. Method: immunoSEQ multiplex PCR; TCRdb's copy keeps in-frame clones and lacks some. The data hold 2 million to 2.5 million clones, with over 85% observed a single time. Sequencing used naive CD4+ T cells from PBMCs. This sample's subset: CD45RA+ positively selected. These receptors were collected from a young man in good health. Some clones in this sample may be carry-over from other donors' samples.

The gene calls are TRBV5-4 and TRBJ2-6; D unresolved. The germline CDR1 and CDR2 sequences are SGHNT and YYREEE (reference sequence). The CDR3 has 16 amino acids. Deletions cut 4 bases from V and 4 bases from J, with 15 bases between. In DNA form, the CDR3 reads TGTGCCAGCAGCGTCCCAGGCTCCCCGGGGGCCAACGTCCTGACTTTC. This codes for CASSVPGSPGANVLTF.

In its sample, this clone was seen once. Other DNA variants within this sample encode the same CDR3. The rearrangement uses TRBV5-1 and TRBJ2-1; TRBD2 agrees at 10 bases. The CDR3 loop spans 16 amino acids. With V trimmed by 0 bases and J by 2 bases, 2 bases remained unmatched. Looked up from germline, CDR1 is SGHRS and CDR2 is YFSETQ. CDR3 region: CASSLGTSGAYNEQFF. CDR3 in DNA: TGCGCCAGCAGCTTGGGGACTAGCGGTGCCTACAATGAGCAGTTCTTC.

The rearrangement links TRBV27 to TRBJ2-7; D unclear. V was cut by 2 bases and J by 4 bases, with 21 bases left in between. The V gene's germline CDR1 is MNHEY and CDR2 SMNVEV (reference sequence). The CDR3 is 17 residues long. The CDR3 sequence is CASSLIGSFPTEYEQYF. The CDR3 coding sequence is TGTGCCAGCAGTTTAATTGGTTCCTTCCCTACCGAATACGAGCAGTACTTC.

The genes are TRBV28 and TRBJ2-7; 9 nucleotides match TRBD1. CDR1 is MDHEN, CDR2 SYDVKM, per germline. V trimming: 4 bases; J trimming: 5 bases; junction bases outside the gene matches: 9. The CDR3 has 15 residues. CDR3 DNA sequence: TGTGCCAGCAGTTCCATCCTTTGGACAGGGGACGAGCAGTACTTC. Its protein product is CASSSILWTGDEQYF.

The chain employs TRBV28 and TRBJ1-3, with 9 bases that match TRBD1. Germline V gives CDR1 MDHEN, CDR2 SYDVKM. The CDR3 consists of 19 residues. V lost 2 bases and J lost 2; bases outside the gene matches: 13. CDR3 loop: CASSLPALYRDRAGNTIYF. CDR3 bases: TGTGCCAGCAGTTTACCCGCCCTCTACCGGGACAGGGCTGGAAACACCATATATTTT.

J is TRBJ1-3 and V is TRBV7-2; no definite D call. V shed 5 bases and J shed 0 bases, with 14 bases lying between them. Germline V CDR1 and CDR2: SGHTA, FQGNSA. CDR3 length equals 16 residues. CDR3 amino acids: CASSGREYISGNTIYF. Here the CDR3 DNA reads TGTGCCAGCAGCGGCCGCGAGTACATCTCTGGAAACACCATATATTTT. The full variable domain, rest sourced from reference TRBV7-2 and TRBJ1-3, is GAGVSQSPSNKVTEKGKDVELRCDPISGHTALYWYRQSLGQGLEFLIYFQGNSAPDKSGLPSDRFSAERTGGSVSTLTIQRTQQEDSAVYLCASSGREYISGNTIYFGEGSWLTVV.

In regard to this clone: At one end the junction does not follow the germline gene, possibly because of a read error. Within the sample, other DNA sequences also encode this same CDR3. The chain is built from TRBV30 and TRBJ2-4, with D possibly being TRBD2 (5 bases). Germline assignment: CDR1 GTSNPN and CDR2 SVGIG (reference sequence). This CDR3 is built from 15 residues. CDR3 protein: CAWSVLAVAKNIQYF. The DNA of the CDR3 is TGTGCCTGGAGTGTGCTAGCCGTAGCCAAAAACATTCAGTATTTC. Supplemented by reference TRBV30 and TRBJ2-4, the full variable domain reads SQTIHQWPATLVQPVGSPLSLECTVEGTSNPNLYWYRQAAGRGLQLLFYSVGIGQISSEVPQNLSASRPQDRQFILSSKKLLLSDSGFYLCAWSVLAVAKNIQYFGAGTRLSVL.

This clone appeared once. The V and J genes are TRBV4-2 and TRBJ1-3; 10 bases fit TRBD1. CDR1 is LGHNA and CDR2 is YNFKEQ in the germline V gene. This CDR3 is 20 amino acids long. V was clipped by 4 bases and J by 0 bases; unmatched bases: 15. The chain's CDR3 is CASSRGPGQGTLGSGNTIYF. Here the CDR3 DNA reads TGTGCCAGCAGCCGTGGGCCGGGACAGGGGACTCTTGGCTCTGGAAACACCATATATTTT.

The V and J genes are TRBV4-3 and TRBJ1-1; possibly TRBD1 for D (5 bases). The germline V gene encodes CDR1 LGHNA and CDR2 YSLEER. The CDR3 loop spans 18 amino acids. The ends were cut back, 4 bases at V and 1 base at J, with 22 bases in the middle. The CDR3 DNA is TGCGCCAGCAGCCGAAGATATGGGGGGGAAGGAAGGAACACTGAAGCTTTCTTT. Its protein is CASSRRYGGEGRNTEAFF.

J is TRBJ1-3 and V is TRBV28, with D maybe TRBD1 (5 bases). V was trimmed by 5 bases and J by 0 bases, leaving 17 bases between them. This CDR3 comprises 17 residues. From germline, CDR1 is MDHEN and CDR2 SYDVKM. CDR3 sequence: CASSTPGGVISGNTIYF. CDR3 nucleotide sequence: TGTGCCAGCAGTACCCCGGGAGGGGTTATCTCTGGAAACACCATATATTTT.

Worth noting for this clone: One end of the junction is discordant with germline, which a read error may explain. This same CDR3 is encoded by further DNA sequences in the sample. The chain has TRBV28 and TRBJ1-5, with D uncertain. CDR1 and CDR2 (germline): MDHEN, SYDVKM. The CDR3 has 15 amino acids. The CDR3 spells CASSLSGFSNQPQHF. Here the CDR3 DNA reads TGTGCCAGCAGCTTATCCGGTTTTAGCAATCAGCCCCAGCATTTT.

Only a few counts were recorded for this clone. CDR3 protein: CASAPPQGTFMNTEAFF. CDR3 coding DNA: TGTGCTAGTGCCCCCCCGCAGGGGACTTTCATGAACACTGAAGCTTTCTTT. V and J are TRBV12-5 and TRBJ1-1; TRBD1 might be the D (6 bases). The CDR3 loop spans 17 amino acids. V was cut by 7 bases and J by 0 bases, with 21 bases left in between. Germline CDR1 reads LGHNT; CDR2 reads FRNRAP.

V usage is TRBV5-1 and J usage is TRBJ2-1, with 11 bases aligning to TRBD2. CDR1 is SGHRS, CDR2 YFSETQ, per germline. CDR3 size: 15 residues. V lost 0 bases to trimming and J lost 9 bases; unmatched junction nucleotides: 5. The CDR3 region has the DNA TGCGCCAGCAGCTTGGAACTAGCGGGAGCTGGTGAGCAGTTCTTC. It specifies CASSLELAGAGEQFF.

J is TRBJ2-6 and V is TRBV5-1; D remains unclear. CDR3 length: 15 amino acids. With 0 bases removed from V and 9 bases from J, the gap between germline ends came to 13 bases. Germline values: CDR1 SGHRS, CDR2 YFSETQ. This CDR3 is CASSLATYPNNVLTF. In DNA form, the CDR3 reads TGCGCCAGCAGCTTGGCCACTTATCCCAACAACGTCCTGACTTTC.

The chain carries TRBV7-9 and TRBJ1-4; a possible D gene is TRBD1 (6 bases). CDR1 and CDR2 (germline): SEHNR, FQNEAQ (reference sequence). The V gene lost 6 bases and the J gene lost 4 bases, with 15 bases spanning the gap. The CDR3 spans 15 residues. The chain's CDR3 is CASSPTGHGNEKLFF. For the CDR3, the DNA is TGTGCCAGCAGTCCCACGGGACACGGTAATGAAAAACTGTTTTTT.